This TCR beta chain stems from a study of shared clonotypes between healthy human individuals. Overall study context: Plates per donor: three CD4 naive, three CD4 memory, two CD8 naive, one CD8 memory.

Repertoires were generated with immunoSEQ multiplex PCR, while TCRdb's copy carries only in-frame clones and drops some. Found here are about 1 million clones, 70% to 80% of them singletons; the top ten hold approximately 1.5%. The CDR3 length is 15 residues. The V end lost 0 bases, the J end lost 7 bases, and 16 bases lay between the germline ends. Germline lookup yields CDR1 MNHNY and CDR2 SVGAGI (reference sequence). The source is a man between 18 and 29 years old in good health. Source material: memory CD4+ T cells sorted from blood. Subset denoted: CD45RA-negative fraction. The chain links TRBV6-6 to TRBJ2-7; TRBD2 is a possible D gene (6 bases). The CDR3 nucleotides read TGTGCCAGCAGTTACTCTTCTCCGGGAGCACAGGAGCAGTACTTC. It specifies CASSYSSPGAQEQYF.